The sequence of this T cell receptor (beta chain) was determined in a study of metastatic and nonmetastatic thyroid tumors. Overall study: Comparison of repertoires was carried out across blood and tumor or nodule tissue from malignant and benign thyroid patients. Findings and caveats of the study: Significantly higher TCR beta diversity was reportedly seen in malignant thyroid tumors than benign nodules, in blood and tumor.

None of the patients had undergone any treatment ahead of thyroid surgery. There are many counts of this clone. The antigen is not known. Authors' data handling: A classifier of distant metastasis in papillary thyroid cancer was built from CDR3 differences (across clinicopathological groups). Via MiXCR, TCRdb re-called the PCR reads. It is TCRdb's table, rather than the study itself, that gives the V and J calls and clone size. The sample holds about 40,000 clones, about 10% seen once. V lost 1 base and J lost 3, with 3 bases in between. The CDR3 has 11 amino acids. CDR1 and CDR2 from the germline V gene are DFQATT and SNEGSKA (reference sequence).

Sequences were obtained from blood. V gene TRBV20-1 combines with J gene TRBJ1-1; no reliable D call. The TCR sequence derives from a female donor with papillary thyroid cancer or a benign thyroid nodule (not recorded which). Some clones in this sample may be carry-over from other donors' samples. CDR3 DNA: TGCAGTGCTAGAGGGGACACTGAAGCTTTCTTT. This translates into CSARGDTEAFF.